This TCR beta chain came from a study of long-term antiretroviral therapy in people with HIV. Germline assignment: CDR1 SQVTM and CDR2 ANQGSEA. Losses at the gene ends were 5 bases for V and 4 bases for J; bases not matched to a gene: 5. The CDR3 covers 13 residues. This was the immunoSEQ v3.0 assay at survey level. Method: immunoSEQ multiplex PCR; TCRdb's copy keeps in-frame clones and lacks some. Among tens of thousands of clones listed, around nine tenths were seen once. The sample in question was unsorted PBMCs, obtained 0.1 years before starting antiretroviral therapy. The sequence came from a woman aged 45-65 years with HIV. The V gene is TRBV29-1, the J gene TRBJ2-5; TRBD2 aligns across 9 bases. CDR3 sequence reads: CSVLGGGGETQYF. DNA of the CDR3: TGCAGCGTTCTAGGCGGGGGGGGAGAGACCCAGTACTTC. Filled out from reference TRBV29-1 and TRBJ2-5, the complete variable domain reads SAVISQKPSRDICQRGTSLTIQCQVDSQVTMMFWYRQQPGQSLTLIATANQGSEATYESGFVIDKFPISRPNLTFSTLTVSNMSPEDSSIYLCSVLGGGGETQYFGPGTRLLVL.